This record concerns one TCR beta chain sequence. Its specificity is not known. This specimen belongs to a study of OX40 agonist ivuxolimab in advanced cancers. Study details: Three patients showed partial responses: one hepatocellular carcinoma and two cutaneous melanoma cases.

Sequenced by immunoSEQ multiplex PCR; TCRdb stores in-frame clones only, minus some. The sample holds more than 65,000 clones, about 81% seen once. Overall study results and limits: Part of the nonresponder group also had normalized T-cell clonal expansion that was low. Individuals who were partial responders at 0.1-3.0 mg/kg had clonal expansion that ranked among the lowest.

The CDR3 runs to 19 residues. CDR1 is LGHNA and CDR2 is YSLEER in the germline V gene. V shed 4 bases, J shed 1 base, and the junction held 14 bases outside the gene matches. This clonotype originated in an adult with an advanced solid tumor such as melanoma, head and neck, liver or kidney cancer. The chain links TRBV4-3 to TRBJ2-7, with 12 bases fitting TRBD2. The input for sequencing was CD4+ or CD8+ T cells sorted from blood, taken in a trial of the OX40 agonist ivuxolimab. CDR3 sequence (DNA): TGCGCCAGCAGCCTTCCGTCAACTAGCGGGAGGCGTCGGTCCTACGAGCAGTACTTC. This encodes CASSLPSTSGRRRSYEQYF.